This record concerns one TCR beta chain sequence. This CDR3 contains 14 residues. CDR1 and CDR2 (germline): MGHDK, SYGVNS. The junction had 0 bases not matched to a gene; V was cut back by 3 bases and J by 3 bases. These data are taken from a study of control samples from healthy donors and cancer patients. Only in-frame clones appear in the TCRdb table, and some are missing; sequencing was by immunoSEQ multiplex PCR. This table holds about 60,000 clones, more than 85% found once. The clonotype originates from a man aged 40-50 years with colorectal cancer. The V call is TRBV25-1, the J call TRBJ1-1; 11 nucleotides line up with TRBD1. The specimen sequenced was PBMCs. The CDR3 reads CASSEDRGHTEAFF. Here the CDR3 DNA reads TGTGCCAGCAGTGAGGACAGGGGGCACACTGAAGCTTTCTTT.